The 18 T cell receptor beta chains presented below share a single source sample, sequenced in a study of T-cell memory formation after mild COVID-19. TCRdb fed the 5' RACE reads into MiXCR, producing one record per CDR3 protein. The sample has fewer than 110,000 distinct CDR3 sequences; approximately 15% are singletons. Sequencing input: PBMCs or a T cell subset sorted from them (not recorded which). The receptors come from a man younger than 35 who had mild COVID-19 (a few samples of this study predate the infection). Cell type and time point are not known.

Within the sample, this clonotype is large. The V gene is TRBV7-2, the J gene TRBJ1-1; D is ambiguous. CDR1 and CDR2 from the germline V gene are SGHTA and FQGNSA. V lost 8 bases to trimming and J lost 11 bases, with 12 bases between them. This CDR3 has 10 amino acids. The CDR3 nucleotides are TGTGCCAGCGGGCGGTTGGGGGCTTTCTTT. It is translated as CASGRLGAFF.

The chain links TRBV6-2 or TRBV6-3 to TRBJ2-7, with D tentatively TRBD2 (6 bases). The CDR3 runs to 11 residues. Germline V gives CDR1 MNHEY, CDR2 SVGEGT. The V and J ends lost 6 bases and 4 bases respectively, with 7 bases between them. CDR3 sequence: CASRREYEQYV. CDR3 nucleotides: TGTGCCAGCAGACGGGAGTACGAGCAGTACGTC.

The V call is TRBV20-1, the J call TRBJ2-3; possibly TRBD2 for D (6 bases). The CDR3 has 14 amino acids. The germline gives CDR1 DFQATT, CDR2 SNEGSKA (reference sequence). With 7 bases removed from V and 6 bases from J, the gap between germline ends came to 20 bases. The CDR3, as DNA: TGCAGTGGGGATGGGACTGACGAATCGGATACGCAGTATTTT. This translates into CSGDGTDESDTQYF.

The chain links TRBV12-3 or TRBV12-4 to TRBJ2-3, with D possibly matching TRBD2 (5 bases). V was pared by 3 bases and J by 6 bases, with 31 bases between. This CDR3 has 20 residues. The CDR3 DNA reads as TGTGCCAGCAGTTTTGAGGAGTCGGCCGTGACTAACCCTGTGGTTGATACGCAGTATTTT. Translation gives CASSFEESAVTNPVVDTQYF.

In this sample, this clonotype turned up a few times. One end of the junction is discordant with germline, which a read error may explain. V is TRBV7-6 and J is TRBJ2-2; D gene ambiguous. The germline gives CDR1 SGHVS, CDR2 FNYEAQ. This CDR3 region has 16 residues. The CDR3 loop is CARSLPTKIDTGELFF. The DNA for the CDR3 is TGTGCCAGAAGCTTACCAACAAAGATAGACACCGGGGAGCTGTTTTTT.

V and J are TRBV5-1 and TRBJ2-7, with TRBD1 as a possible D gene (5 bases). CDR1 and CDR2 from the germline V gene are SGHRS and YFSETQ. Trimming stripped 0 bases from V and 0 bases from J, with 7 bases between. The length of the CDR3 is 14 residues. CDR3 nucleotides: TGCGCCAGCAGCTTGGGACAGAGCTCCTACGAGCAGTACTTC. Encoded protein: CASSLGQSSYEQYF. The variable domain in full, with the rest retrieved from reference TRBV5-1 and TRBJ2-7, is KAGVTQTPRYLIKTRGQQVTLSCSPISGHRSVSWYQQTPGQGLQFLFEYFSETQRNKGNFPGRFSGRQFSNSRSEMNVSTLELGDSALYLCASSLGQSSYEQYFGPGTRLTVT.

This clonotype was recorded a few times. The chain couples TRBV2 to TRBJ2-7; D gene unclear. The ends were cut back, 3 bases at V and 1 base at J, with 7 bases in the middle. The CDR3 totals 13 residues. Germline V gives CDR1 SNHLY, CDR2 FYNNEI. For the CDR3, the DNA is TGTGCCAGCAGTGAGGTGGAATCCTACGAGCAGTACTTC. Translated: CASSEVESYEQYF.

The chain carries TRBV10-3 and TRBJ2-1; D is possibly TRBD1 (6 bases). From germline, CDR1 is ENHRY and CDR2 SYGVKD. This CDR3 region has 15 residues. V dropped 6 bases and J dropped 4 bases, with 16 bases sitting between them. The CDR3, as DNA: TGTGCCATCAGCGACGACAGGAGTGGTTACAATGAGCAGTTCTTC. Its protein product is CAISDDRSGYNEQFF.

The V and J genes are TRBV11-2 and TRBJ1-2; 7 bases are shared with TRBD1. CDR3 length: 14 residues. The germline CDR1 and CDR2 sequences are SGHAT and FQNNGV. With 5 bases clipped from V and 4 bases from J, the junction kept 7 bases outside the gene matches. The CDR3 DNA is TGTGCCAGCAGCCCAACCGGGACAGCCTATGGCTACACCTTC. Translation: CASSPTGTAYGYTF.

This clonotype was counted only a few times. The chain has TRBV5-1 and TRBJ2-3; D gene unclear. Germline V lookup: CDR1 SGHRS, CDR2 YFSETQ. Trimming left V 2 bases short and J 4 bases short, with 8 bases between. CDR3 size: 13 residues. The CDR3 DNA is TGCGCCAGCAGCTTTAATCTGGCAGATACGCAGTATTTT. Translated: CASSFNLADTQYF.

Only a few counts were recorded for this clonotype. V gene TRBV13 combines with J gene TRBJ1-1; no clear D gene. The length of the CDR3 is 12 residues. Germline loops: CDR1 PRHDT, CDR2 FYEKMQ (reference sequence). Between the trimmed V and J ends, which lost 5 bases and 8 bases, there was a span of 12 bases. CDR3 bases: TGTGCCAGCAGCGCGGGGTCGGGGGAAGCTTTCTTT. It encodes CASSAGSGEAFF.

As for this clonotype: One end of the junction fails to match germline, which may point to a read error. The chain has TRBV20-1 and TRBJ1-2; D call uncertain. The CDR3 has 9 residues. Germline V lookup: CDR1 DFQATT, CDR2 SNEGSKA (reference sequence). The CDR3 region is CSAHTGSPF. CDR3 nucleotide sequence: TGCAGTGCGCATACCGGGAGCCCCTTC.

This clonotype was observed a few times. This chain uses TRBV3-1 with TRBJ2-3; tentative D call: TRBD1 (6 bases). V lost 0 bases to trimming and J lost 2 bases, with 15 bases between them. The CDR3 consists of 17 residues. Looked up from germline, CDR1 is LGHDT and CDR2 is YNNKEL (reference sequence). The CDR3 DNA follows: TGTGCCAGCAGCCAAGAAACCGGGACATTGGACACAGATACGCAGTATTTT. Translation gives CASSQETGTLDTDTQYF.

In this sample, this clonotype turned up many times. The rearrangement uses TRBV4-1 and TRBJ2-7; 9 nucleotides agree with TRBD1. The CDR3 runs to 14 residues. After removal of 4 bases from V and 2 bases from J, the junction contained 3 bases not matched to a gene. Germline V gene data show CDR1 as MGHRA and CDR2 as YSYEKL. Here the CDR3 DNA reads TGCGCCAGCAGCCTCGGGACAGGGACCTACGAGCAGTACTTC. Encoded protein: CASSLGTGTYEQYF.

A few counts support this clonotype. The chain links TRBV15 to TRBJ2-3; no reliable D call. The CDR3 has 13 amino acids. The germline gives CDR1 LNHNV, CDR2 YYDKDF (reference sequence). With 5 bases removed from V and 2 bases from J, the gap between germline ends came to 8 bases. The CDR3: CATSAAATDTQYF. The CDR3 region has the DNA TGTGCCACCAGCGCCGCAGCCACAGATACGCAGTATTTT.

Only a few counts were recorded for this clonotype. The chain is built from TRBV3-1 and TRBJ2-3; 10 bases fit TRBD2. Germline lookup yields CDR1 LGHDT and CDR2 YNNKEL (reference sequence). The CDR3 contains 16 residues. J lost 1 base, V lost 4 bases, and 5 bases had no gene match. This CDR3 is CASSLRTSGGTDTQYF. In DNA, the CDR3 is TGTGCCAGCAGCCTCCGGACTAGCGGAGGCACAGATACGCAGTATTTT.

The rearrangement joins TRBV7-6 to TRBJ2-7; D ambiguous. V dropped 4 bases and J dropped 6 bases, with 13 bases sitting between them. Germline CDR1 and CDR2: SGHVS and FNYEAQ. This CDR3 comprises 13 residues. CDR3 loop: CASSSASRAEQYF. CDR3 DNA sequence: TGTGCCAGCAGCTCGGCCAGTAGGGCCGAGCAGTACTTC.

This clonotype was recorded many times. CDR3 protein: CASSLRSGDNEQFF. DNA for the CDR3: TGTGCCAGCAGCTTGAGAAGCGGAGACAATGAGCAGTTCTTC. V usage is TRBV5-4 and J usage is TRBJ2-1, with D possibly matching TRBD2 (5 bases). Germline values: CDR1 SGHNT, CDR2 YYREEE (reference sequence). The CDR3 totals 14 residues. V lost 1 base, J lost 5 bases, and 10 bases lay in between. Supplemented by reference TRBV5-4 and TRBJ2-1, the full variable domain reads ETGVTQSPTHLIKTRGQQVTLRCSSQSGHNTVSWYQQALGQGPQFIFQYYREEENGRGNFPPRFSGLQFPNYSSELNVNALELDDSALYLCASSLRSGDNEQFFGPGTRLTVL.